The rows below give T cell receptor beta chains drawn from one sample of a study of T cell changes during pregnancy in multiple sclerosis. Sequencing was performed with immunoSEQ multiplex PCR; in TCRdb, only in-frame clones are kept and a portion is missing. The sample consists of more than 75,000 clones, roughly 93% of them appearing once. The sequenced sample was peripheral blood, obtained in the third trimester of pregnancy. All receptors derive from a female donor with multiple sclerosis, enrolled in a pregnancy study. The conserved cysteine and the conserved F or W are not part of the CDR3 here. Not every row has a clone size; where given, it reads once, few, many or a size class.

V: TRBV19; size: -; CDR3: ASSYARKQETQY
V: TRBV15; size: -; CDR3: ATADGSVSNQPQH
V: TRBV7-8; size: -; CDR3: ASMPRAGKSNQPQH
V: TRBV5-6; size: -; CDR3: ASSLDYRGGYGYT
V: TRBV27; size: -; CDR3: ASSLSTETEAF
V: TRBV2; size: -; CDR3: ASSFGGAF
V: TRBV6-5; size: once; CDR3: ASSYSAGEKGYGYT
V: TRBV5-1; size: -; CDR3: ASSWDRDSTNEKLF
V: TRBV7-2; size: -; CDR3: ASSFVRGSSYNEQF
V: TRBV18; size: -; CDR3: ASSVGTGNTEAF
V: TRBV19; size: -; CDR3: ASSLQGATEKLF
V: TRBV11-3; size: -; CDR3: ASSLGQGVYEQF
V: TRBV9; size: -; CDR3: ASSASKQPRAYGYT
V: TRBV10-3; size: -; CDR3: AITRSPGGQDTQY
V: TRBV9; size: -; CDR3: ASSRGRVGTEAF
V: TRBV18; size: -; CDR3: ASSPDRETQY
V: TRBV9; size: -; CDR3: ASTPGADPNQPQH
V: TRBV6-1; size: -; CDR3: ASSETLAGNYEQY
V: TRBV19; size: -; CDR3: ASSAMDREDTEAF
V: TRBV7-8; size: -; CDR3: ASSPRVRDRVHEQY
V: TRBV10-2; size: -; CDR3: ASRSTDRTEAF
V: TRBV5-1; size: -; CDR3: ASSSGLAGGTSTDTQY
V: TRBV6-4; size: once; CDR3: ASSPTGVNGYT
V: TRBV7-3; size: -; CDR3: ASSSQGASTEAF
V: TRBV12-2; size: once; CDR3: ASRTGTGDSGELF
V: TRBV15; size: -; CDR3: ATSRDGYVRGDYGYT
V: TRBV6-5; size: -; CDR3: ASTYGVLGGYT
V: TRBV18; size: -; CDR3: ASSPPFRGRGKVTEAF
V: TRBV6-6; size: -; CDR3: ASRGPSGNTIY
V: TRBV5-6; size: -; CDR3: ASSPFGRAGANVLT
V: TRBV7-2; size: -; CDR3: ASWGPHTTYNEQF
V: TRBV6-5; size: -; CDR3: ASRSTGNTEAF
V: TRBV5-1; size: -; CDR3: ASSLGTDSIYGYT
V: TRBV9; size: -; CDR3: ASAGSTGELF
V: TRBV19; size: -; CDR3: ASSIDRDYGYT
V: TRBV19; size: -; CDR3: ASSISGTAGNTIY
V: TRBV9; size: -; CDR3: ASSQRTDANTGELF
V: TRBV7-8; size: few; CDR3: ASSRGGTEAF
V: TRBV12-5; size: -; CDR3: ASGFGQLGDEAF
V: TRBV30; size: -; CDR3: AWSVEAGGTDTQY